The sample holds many counts of the clone carrying this T cell receptor beta chain. No antigen is known for it. Amplification targeted TCR beta CDR3 regions from RNA transcripts. TCR CDR3 underwent first-round RT-PCR with the HTBI primer set. TCRdb processed the multiplex PCR reads anew with MiXCR; each CDR3 protein has one entry. Of hundreds of thousands of distinct CDR3 sequences listed, 22% are singletons. These data are taken from a study of T cells in Graves' hyperthyroidism and ophthalmopathy. Notes on the study in general: Most clonotypes expanded in the thyroid (above 0.001) were also present in blood. Ophthalmopathy cases were set apart from stable hyperthyroidism by a 13 V-J model.

Exclusion of patients followed from uncontrolled infection, other autoimmune disease, pregnancy or lactation. Fresh peripheral blood, approximately 9.1 ml, was the source of the PBMCs. This receptor was taken from a man aged 30 to 39 with Graves' ophthalmopathy. Sequencing input: blood.

This chain's CDR3 is CSATTGLTDTQYF. CDR3 in DNA: TGCAGTGCGACCACGGGCCTCACAGATACGCAGTATTTT. The chain is built from TRBV20-1 and TRBJ2-3; no reliable D call. This CDR3 is 13 amino acids long. Germline CDR1 DFQATT, CDR2 SNEGSKA (reference sequence). Trimming removed 6 bases from V and 2 bases from J, with 12 bases in between.